This entry concerns a single TCR beta chain. This sample is part of a study of follicular helper T cells after annual influenza vaccination. Documented time point: 2015-2016 season, pre-vaccination. Sequencing was performed with immunoSEQ multiplex PCR; in TCRdb, only in-frame clones are kept and a portion is missing. The sample carries thousands of clones, about 87% recorded once. This clonotype originated in an adult who received the influenza vaccine. The sequenced sample was CXCR5+ CD38- circulating T follicular helper cells from blood, obtained on the day of influenza vaccination. Described subset: circulating Tfh, non-naive CD4+CXCR5+PD-1+ (ICOS+CD38+ or ICOS-CD38-).

The CDR3 nucleotides are TGTGCCAGTAGGAGGGGGCCCCAAGATGGAATTCAGTACTTC. Amino acid sequence: CASRRGPQDGIQYF. The chain recombines TRBV19 with TRBJ2-4, with 7 bases aligning to TRBD1. Trimming took 6 bases from V and 10 from J; bases not matched to a gene: 12. The CDR3 consists of 14 residues. The germline V gene has CDR1 LNHDA and CDR2 SQIVND (reference sequence).